The T cell receptor (beta chain) under discussion was sequenced for a study of control samples from healthy donors and cancer patients. Assay used: immunoSEQ multiplex PCR; TCRdb lists only in-frame clones, some missing. Of around 27,000 clones listed, over 75% are singletons. V lost 6 bases to trimming and J lost 5 bases, with 13 bases between them. This CDR3 comprises 13 residues. Germline assignment: CDR1 LGHDT and CDR2 YNNKEL (reference sequence). This sequence originates from a woman between 55 and 75 years old with head and neck cancer. The rearrangement joins TRBV3-1 (or the pseudogene TRBV3-2) to TRBJ2-5; D perhaps matches TRBD2 (5 bases). The specimen was PBMCs. DNA for the CDR3: TGTGCCAGCAGTCTACCCGGGGTCGAGACCCAGTACTTC. This translates into CASSLPGVETQYF.